This is a list of T cell receptor beta chains from one sample in a study of blood T cell repertoires in COVID-19. The method was immunoSEQ multiplex PCR; TCRdb's version includes in-frame clones alone and lacks a portion of them. The sample contains approximately 33,000 clones, around 73% of which appear only once. The sequenced sample was peripheral blood. The receptors here all came from a man aged 65-85 years with acute or convalescent COVID-19. Both conserved end residues are part of each CDR3.

>TRBJ1-1|TRBV7-6
CASSLAVRGTGEAFF
>TRBJ2-2|TRBV9
CASSGTGTGELFF
>TRBJ1-1|TRBV30
CAWRGQGIGTEAFF
>TRBJ2-5|TRBV20-1
CSAPRVETQYF
>TRBJ1-5|TRBV19
CASSSGMGQPQHF
>TRBJ2-7|TRBV7-6
CASSLIAGAGEQYF
>TRBJ1-3|TRBV7-2
CASSPGERSGNTIYF
>TRBJ2-2|TRBV5-1
CASSLTGRDTGELFF
>TRBJ1-1|TRBV7-8
CASSSSPGGNRAFF
>TRBJ2-3|TRBV7-2
CASSLGLVVRTDTQYF
>TRBJ1-6|TRBV24-1
CAPARWDRTLSYNSPLHF
>TRBJ1-5|TRBV30
CAWRSTGFYSNQPQHF
>TRBJ1-4|TRBV4-1
CASSQVQGQGLRSEKLFF
>TRBJ1-1|TRBV7-2
CASSFGPVGEAFF
>TRBJ2-2|TRBV10-2
CASSESSYNTGELFF
>TRBJ2-1|TRBV9
CASSDELASYNEQFF
>TRBJ2-7|TRBV19
CASSMTGGFYEQYF
>TRBJ1-1|TRBV4-1
CASSPWGGIHTEAFF
>TRBJ2-2|TRBV10-3
CAISGGSGLAGALDTGELFF
>TRBJ1-2|TRBV7-9
CASSETRDYGYTF
>TRBJ2-3|TRBV7-6
CASSLASAVDTQYF
>TRBJ2-2|TRBV5-1
CASSLAKTGAGELFF
>TRBJ2-5|TRBV15
CATSRDRGGGRLETQYF
>TRBJ1-4|TRBV27
CASSSNQGEKLFF
>TRBJ2-1|TRBV23-1
CASSQTSGRTGSYNEQFF
>TRBJ1-2|TRBV27
CASSSRDRDGYTF
>TRBJ1-2|TRBV4-1
CASNPPGAPYGYTF
>TRBJ1-2|TRBV7-9
CASSSGLLLYGYTF
>TRBJ1-5|TRBV24-1
CATSQGSASSGHSNQPQHF
>TRBJ2-2|TRBV9
CASSPTGGGTGELFF
>TRBJ1-1|TRBV2
CARKTGANTEAFF
>TRBJ1-1|TRBV18
CASSPTGLNTEAFF
>TRBJ2-1|TRBV7-2
CASSFRGGNNEQFF
>TRBJ2-1|TRBV5-1
CASSPTSGVYEQFF
>TRBJ2-1|TRBV19
CASSMADTSYNEQFF
>TRBJ1-1|TRBV19
CASRIGPRTLRGEAFF
>TRBJ2-5|TRBV10-2
CASSELGTSGGLAETQYF
>TRBJ1-2|TRBV10-2
CASSSYNYGYTF
>TRBJ2-7|TRBV19
CASRDRGDKSSYEQYF
>TRBJ1-1|TRBV7-2
CASSLAGDRAEAFF
>TRBJ2-7|TRBV6-6
CASSSLAGGRYEQYF
>TRBJ2-5|TRBV9
CASSARGETQYF
>TRBJ1-1|TRBV9
CASSKGGTEAFF
>TRBJ2-2|TRBV15
CATRDTPGTGELFF
>TRBJ1-5|TRBV13
CASSPGQSNQPQHF
>TRBJ1-2|TRBV30
CAWSPGHGNYGYTF